Listed here are 32 T cell receptor beta chains from one sample, sequenced in a study of blood T cell repertoires in COVID-19. Sequencing used immunoSEQ multiplex PCR; TCRdb keeps in-frame clones, though not all of them. The sample has some 83,000 clones; around 86% are singletons. What was sequenced was peripheral blood. The receptor source for this set is a man aged 50 to 59 with active COVID-19.

This clone has just a few counts. DNA of the CDR3: TGCGCCAGCAGCCAAGTCGGGGGGGCCGGGGCCAACGTCCTGACTTTC. Encoded protein: CASSQVGGAGANVLTF. The chain uses TRBV4-1 and TRBJ2-6; 8 bases agree with TRBD2. V lost 1 base to trimming and J lost 4 bases; unmatched junction nucleotides: 3. From germline, CDR1 is MGHRA and CDR2 YSYEKL. CDR3 length: 16 residues.

The V call is TRBV7-3, the J call TRBJ2-2; 13 nucleotides align to TRBD2. The V and J ends lost 5 bases and 2 bases, in that order; junction bases with no gene match: 14. This CDR3 is 20 amino acids long. CDR1 is SGHTA, CDR2 FQGTGA, per germline. CDR3 in amino acids: CASSLMRWTSGSGNTGELFF. In DNA form, the CDR3 reads TGTGCCAGCAGCCTTATGCGATGGACTAGCGGGAGCGGAAACACCGGGGAGCTGTTTTTT.

The chain employs TRBV24-1 and TRBJ2-1; D is ambiguous. The CDR3 consists of 12 residues. V lost 1 base and J 8 bases, leaving 5 bases between the germline ends. The germline V gene encodes CDR1 KGHDR and CDR2 SFDVKD. Written as DNA, the CDR3 is TGTGCCACCAGTGATTTAATAGATGAGCAGTTCTTC. This codes for CATSDLIDEQFF.

This sequence joins TRBV27 and TRBJ1-2; D is ambiguous. The CDR3 loop spans 14 amino acids. Trimming pared 2 bases from V and 4 bases from J, leaving 11 bases between. CDR1 MNHEY and CDR2 SMNVEV come from the germline V gene (reference sequence). CDR3 in DNA: TGTGCCAGCAGTTTACGGGTCGGGATCTATGGCTACACCTTC. Amino acid sequence: CASSLRVGIYGYTF.

V is TRBV27 and J is TRBJ1-6; no definite D call. This CDR3 contains 14 residues. Looked up from germline, CDR1 is MNHEY and CDR2 is SMNVEV (reference sequence). Trimming removed 3 bases at V and 6 bases at J, with 9 bases between. CDR3 in DNA: TGTGCCAGCAGTTTCAAGTCGGGTAATTCACCCCTCCACTTT. Amino acid sequence: CASSFKSGNSPLHF.

V gene TRBV30 combines with J gene TRBJ2-3; D unresolved. V shed 2 bases and J shed 5 bases, with 17 bases lying between them. The CDR3 length is 15 residues. The germline gives CDR1 GTSNPN, CDR2 SVGIG (reference sequence). The chain's CDR3 is CAWSFARTAGDTQYF. The CDR3 nucleotides are TGTGCCTGGAGTTTCGCTCGTACCGCCGGAGATACGCAGTATTTT.

V is TRBV4-3 and J is TRBJ2-3; 9 nucleotides align to TRBD2. The CDR3 spans 16 residues. CDR1 is LGHNA and CDR2 is YSLEER in the germline V gene. V gave up 3 bases and J gave up 5 bases; unmatched junction bases: 9. In nucleotides, the CDR3 is TGCGCCAGCAGCCATGTGTCGGCGGGGGGGGGAGATACGCAGTATTTT. Translated, it gives CASSHVSAGGGDTQYF.

V gene TRBV4-1 combines with J gene TRBJ2-1; 7 nucleotides align to TRBD2. CDR3 size: 15 residues. Unmatched junction bases numbered 7, after V lost 1 base and J lost 7 bases. Germline-derived CDR1 and CDR2 are MGHRA and YSYEKL. The CDR3 DNA reads as TGCGCCAGCAGCCAAGTTCTGGGGACTACGAATGAGCAGTTCTTC. It encodes CASSQVLGTTNEQFF.

This chain connects TRBV21-1 to TRBJ1-6. TRBV21-1 represents a pseudogene. The CDR3 consists of 20 residues. The CDR3 loop is CASSTPLRVPGGSYNSPLHF. DNA for the CDR3: TGTGCCAGCAGCACACCCCTGAGGGTACCGGGGGGCTCCTATAATTCACCCCTCCACTTT.

The chain carries TRBV7-8 and TRBJ2-2; TRBD1 agrees at 12 bases. The CDR3 contains 16 residues. Germline lookup yields CDR1 SGHVS and CDR2 FQNEAQ. Trimming removed 5 bases from V and 6 bases from J; junction bases left unmatched: 7. The CDR3 here is CASSHSGTGGPGELFF. The CDR3, as DNA: TGTGCCAGCAGCCATTCCGGGACAGGGGGCCCCGGGGAGCTGTTTTTT.

The rearrangement joins TRBV27 to TRBJ2-7, with 10 bases that match TRBD2. CDR1 and CDR2 (germline): MNHEY, SMNVEV (reference sequence). With V trimmed by 10 bases and J by 0 bases, 9 bases remained unmatched. CDR3 size: 15 residues. The CDR3 DNA sequence: TGTGCCACCGTTCGAACTAGCGGGGTCTCCTACGAGCAGTACTTC. Amino acid sequence: CATVRTSGVSYEQYF.

J is TRBJ1-2 and V is TRBV2; D perhaps matches TRBD1 (5 bases). Germline V gene lookup returns CDR1 SNHLY and CDR2 FYNNEI. The V and J ends lost 4 bases and 4 bases respectively, with 16 bases between them. The CDR3 has 15 amino acids. The CDR3 DNA reads as TGTGCCAGCAGTGTCGAGGGGAGGATGGGCTATGGCTACACCTTC. Amino acids: CASSVEGRMGYGYTF.

The genes are TRBV9 and TRBJ2-1; 10 bases are a match to TRBD1. V shed 4 bases and J 2 bases; nucleotides not matched to a gene: 3. Germline V CDR1 and CDR2: SGDLS, YYNGEE. This CDR3 spans 15 amino acids. The CDR3 DNA is TGTGCCAGCAGCCCCGGACAGGGGGCCTACAATGAGCAGTTCTTC. Translation: CASSPGQGAYNEQFF.

V gene TRBV6-5 combines with J gene TRBJ2-1; 9 bases map to TRBD2. Germline CDR1 and CDR2: MNHEY and SVGAGI. The V gene end was trimmed by 6 bases and the J gene end by 7 bases; junction bases not matched to a gene: 7. The CDR3 is made up of 14 amino acids. In DNA form, the CDR3 reads TGTGCCAGCAGCCCGGGACTAGCATCGAATGAGCAGTTCTTC. Its translation: CASSPGLASNEQFF.

The chain couples TRBV3-1 (or the pseudogene TRBV3-2) to TRBJ2-1, with TRBD1 matching over 8 bases. Germline CDR1 and CDR2: LGHDT and YNNKEL (reference sequence). The CDR3 covers 13 residues. V gave up 3 bases and J gave up 15 bases; unmatched junction bases: 10. CDR3 sequence reads: CASSQTGTGARFF. CDR3 in DNA: TGTGCCAGCAGCCAGACCGGGACAGGCGCAAGGTTCTTC.

J is TRBJ1-6 and V is TRBV28; weak D call: TRBD1 (6 bases). Deletions cut 8 bases from V and 10 bases from J, with 9 bases between. Germline V gene sequence: CDR1 MDHEN, CDR2 SYDVKM. This CDR3 is built from 11 residues. The CDR3 bases are TGTGCCAGCTCGGACAGATCACCCCTCCACTTT. Amino acid sequence: CASSDRSPLHF.

V gene TRBV9 combines with J gene TRBJ1-4; 7 bases match TRBD1. This CDR3 is built from 15 residues. The V gene's germline CDR1 is SGDLS and CDR2 YYNGEE. J was trimmed by 0 bases and V by 1 base; bases with no gene match: 0. CDR3: CASSVTGATNEKLFF. CDR3 in DNA: TGTGCCAGCAGCGTAACAGGGGCAACTAATGAAAAACTGTTTTTT.

This clone was seen a few times. The rearrangement joins TRBV6-4 to TRBJ1-3, with 10 bases identical to TRBD1. Losses at the gene ends were 6 bases for V and 0 bases for J; bases not matched to a gene: 5. In germline, CDR1 is MRHNA, CDR2 SNTAGT. The CDR3 contains 16 residues. Written as DNA, the CDR3 is TGTGCCAGCAGAATGGGACAGGGGTTCTCTGGAAACACCATATATTTT. As protein: CASRMGQGFSGNTIYF.

This chain uses TRBV28 with TRBJ1-1, with a possible D match to TRBD1 (5 bases). This CDR3 spans 13 amino acids. Per the germline V gene, CDR1 is MDHEN and CDR2 is SYDVKM. Trimming removed 5 bases from V and 10 bases from J, with 17 bases in between. CDR3 in DNA: TGTGCCAGCAGTCGGGTCAGGGAACCAGGAGCTTTCTTT. Translated: CASSRVREPGAFF.

The genes are TRBV18 and TRBJ2-6; the match to TRBD1 covers 11 bases. In germline, CDR1 is KGHSH, CDR2 LQKENI. The CDR3 is 19 residues long. Trimming removed 1 base from V and 0 bases from J; junction bases left unmatched: 5. The CDR3 nucleotides read TGTGCCAGCTCACCACTCGGGACAGGGGGATTCTCTGGGGCCAACGTCCTGACTTTC. It is translated as CASSPLGTGGFSGANVLTF.

The table lists this clone with a few counts. The gene calls are TRBV20-1 and TRBJ2-3, with TRBD2 matching 9 bases. Germline values: CDR1 DFQATT, CDR2 SNEGSKA (reference sequence). This CDR3 spans 16 amino acids. Trimming took 3 bases from V and 1 from J; bases not matched to a gene: 8. The CDR3 region is CSASRAGGGGTDTQYF. DNA for the CDR3: TGCAGTGCTAGTCGGGCAGGCGGGGGGGGCACAGATACGCAGTATTTT.

The genes are TRBV7-9 and TRBJ2-2; D is uncertain. This CDR3 has 13 amino acids. CDR1 SEHNR and CDR2 FQNEAQ come from the germline V gene (reference sequence). Trimming stripped 1 base from V and 5 bases from J, with 5 bases between. CDR3 protein: CASSLVLTGELFF. In DNA form, the CDR3 reads TGTGCCAGCAGCTTAGTCTTGACCGGGGAGCTGTTTTTT.

The rearrangement joins TRBV3-1 (or the pseudogene TRBV3-2) to TRBJ1-5, with D perhaps TRBD1 (6 bases). CDR3 length: 15 residues. Trimming took 1 base from V and 0 from J, leaving 7 bases between them. CDR1 is LGHDT, CDR2 YNNKEL, per germline (reference sequence). The DNA for the CDR3 is TGTGCCAGCAGCCAAGGGACAGCTAGCAATCAGCCCCAGCATTTT. This gives the protein CASSQGTASNQPQHF.

The rearrangement links TRBV28 to TRBJ2-2; a possible D gene is TRBD2 (7 bases). Germline values: CDR1 MDHEN, CDR2 SYDVKM. The CDR3 sequence is 15 residues long. The germline V and J ends were trimmed by 2 bases and 5 bases, with 12 bases remaining between them. CDR3 sequence reads: CASSLTGRGTGELFF. In DNA form, the CDR3 reads TGTGCCAGCAGTTTAACAGGGAGGGGTACCGGGGAGCTGTTTTTT.

This clone was found a few times. The J gene is TRBJ2-5, the V gene TRBV27; D is perhaps TRBD1 (6 bases). This CDR3 region has 15 residues. Deletions cut 5 bases from V and 4 bases from J, with 17 bases between. Germline CDR1 MNHEY, CDR2 SMNVEV (reference sequence). CDR3 in amino acids: CASSPAGAGVETQYF. CDR3 sequence (DNA): TGTGCCAGCAGTCCGGCCGGGGCAGGGGTAGAGACCCAGTACTTC.

The chain couples TRBV9 to TRBJ2-3; 8 positions match TRBD2. This CDR3 comprises 14 residues. The germline V gene encodes CDR1 SGDLS and CDR2 YYNGEE. The junction had 4 bases not matched to a gene; V was cut back by 2 bases and J by 5 bases. The CDR3 sequence is CASSVEAGEDTQYF. The CDR3 DNA follows: TGTGCCAGCAGCGTCGAAGCGGGGGAAGATACGCAGTATTTT.

In its sample, this clone is medium-sized (0.01 to 0.1%). The CDR3 here is CASSSQGSTGELFF. The CDR3 DNA sequence: TGTGCCAGCAGCTCGCAGGGATCCACCGGGGAGCTGTTTTTT. V is TRBV7-3 and J is TRBJ2-2, with D perhaps TRBD1 (5 bases). Per the germline V gene, CDR1 is SGHTA and CDR2 is FQGTGA. V gave up 4 bases and J gave up 4 bases, with 10 bases separating them. The CDR3 length is 14 residues.

CDR3 residues: CASSLTSGNRYEQFF. DNA for the CDR3: TGTGCCAGCAGTCTCACTAGCGGGAATCGTTATGAGCAGTTCTTC. The rearrangement links TRBV27 to TRBJ2-1; 10 nucleotides align to TRBD2. The CDR3 is made up of 15 amino acids. Germline V gene sequence: CDR1 MNHEY, CDR2 SMNVEV (reference sequence). V was clipped by 5 bases and J by 8 bases; unmatched bases: 9.

CDR3 region: CASSLRGGKYEQYF. DNA for the CDR3: TGTGCCAGCAGCTTAAGGGGAGGGAAATACGAGCAGTACTTC. The chain joins TRBV7-2 to TRBJ2-7, with 7 bases matching TRBD2. The CDR3 loop spans 14 amino acids. Germline lookup yields CDR1 SGHTA and CDR2 FQGNSA. The V gene end was trimmed by 2 bases and the J gene end by 4 bases; junction bases not matched to a gene: 5.

The V call is TRBV10-3, the J call TRBJ2-3; TRBD2 might be the D (5 bases). CDR1 and CDR2 (germline): ENHRY, SYGVKD. The CDR3 length is 11 residues. Between the trimmed V and J ends, which lost 10 bases and 5 bases, there was a span of 10 bases. Written as DNA, the CDR3 is TGTGCCACTAGCCAAGAAGATACGCAGTATTTT. Translated, it gives CATSQEDTQYF.

The rearrangement uses TRBV7-2 and TRBJ2-7; D possibly corresponds to TRBD1 (6 bases). The CDR3 is 15 residues long. The V gene's germline CDR1 is SGHTA and CDR2 FQGNSA. The V end was cut by 4 bases, the J end by 2 bases, with 15 bases between. The CDR3 nucleotides are TGTGCCAGCAGCTCTGACGGGACACGAACCTACGAGCAGTACTTC. It encodes CASSSDGTRTYEQYF.

V is TRBV7-2 and J is TRBJ2-7; D is possibly TRBD1 (5 bases). Germline CDR1 reads SGHTA; CDR2 reads FQGNSA. V lost 1 base and J lost 2, with 9 bases in between. The CDR3 runs to 14 residues. CDR3 bases: TGTGCCAGCAGCTTAGGACAGATCACCTACGAGCAGTACTTC. Protein product: CASSLGQITYEQYF.